This T cell receptor (beta chain) was identified in a study of T cell responses to AZD1222 COVID-19 vaccine. Broader study findings: Sampled repertoires all dated from after the peak T cell response.

About this clone itself: Its antigen is unknown.

Method: immunoSEQ multiplex PCR; TCRdb's copy keeps in-frame clones and lacks some. Here the sample spans some 80,000 clones, approximately 89% being singletons. The receptor's source is an adult who received the MenACWY meningococcal vaccine as a control. The sequencing here drew on peripheral blood, taken 28 days after the second dose of the MenACWY control vaccine.

CDR3 sequence: CASSRTGGITNYGYTF. CDR3 DNA sequence: TGTGCCAGCAGTCGGACAGGAGGTATTACTAACTATGGCTACACCTTC. The chain combines TRBV6-6 with TRBJ1-2, with 7 bases matching TRBD1. The CDR3 covers 16 residues. Unmatched junction bases numbered 9, after V lost 5 bases and J lost 0 bases. CDR1 and CDR2 (germline): MNHNY, SVGAGI (reference sequence).